This T cell receptor (beta chain) was recovered during a study of cytomegalovirus exposure and HLA in healthy donors. The overall study: A subsequent analysis stated that the roughly 120 validation repertoires were run on the same platform as the 550 to 750 first-cohort repertoires. Notes on the study in general: Subsequent analysis revealed that first-cohort TCR clusters tended to co-occur in the 90 to 150 validation repertoires. Most TCRs appeared rarely, but some public TCRs recurred in many donors. Under in vitro conditions, three CMV-associated chains were confirmed as specific for CMV antigens.

Measured with immunoSEQ multiplex PCR; TCRdb has only the in-frame clones, and not every one. Here the sample spans 45,000 to 65,000 clones, about nine tenths being singletons. This CDR3 contains 14 residues. Trimming stripped 5 bases from V and 9 bases from J, with 16 bases between. Looked up from germline, CDR1 is SGHNT and CDR2 is YENEEA. Concerning this clone: The antigen remains undetermined.

The specimen sequenced was PBMCs. The receptor's source is a woman younger than 30 in good health and CMV-seropositive. The chain is built from TRBV11-3 and TRBJ2-2; TRBD1 might be the D (6 bases). CDR3 loop: CASSARGRDRELFF. CDR3 in DNA: TGTGCCAGCAGCGCCAGGGGAAGGGACAGGGAGCTGTTTTTT.